This TCR beta chain was documented in a study of beta chain features in type 1 diabetes. Study-wide results and limits: In all four CD4+ subsets, TCRB CDR3 length was significantly, moderately reduced in type 1 diabetes.

As every portion of the isolated RNA was reverse transcribed, the sequencing read expressed TCRB transcripts. TCRdb keeps only in-frame clones here, not all; method: immunoSEQ multiplex PCR. Counted here are around 180,000 clones, around 7.9% occurring once; the ten biggest clones make up 0.5%. Once sorted, every population was more than 98% pure. The germline gives CDR1 SGDLS, CDR2 YYNGEE. V gave up 2 bases and J gave up 10 bases; unmatched junction bases: 17. The CDR3 loop spans 16 amino acids. This clone showed up just a few times. What it recognizes is unknown. This TCR derives from a man between 18 and 35 years old with type 1 diabetes. The chain combines TRBV9 with TRBJ1-1, with 7 bases matching TRBD1. Sample: central memory CD4+ T cells from blood. This chain's CDR3 is CASSVSLNRGHEGAFF. The CDR3 DNA follows: TGTGCCAGCAGCGTTTCTCTAAACAGGGGCCATGAGGGAGCTTTCTTT.